This T cell receptor (beta chain) emerged from a study of T cells in Graves' hyperthyroidism and ophthalmopathy. Amplified regions were TCR beta CDR3 sequences from RNA transcripts. TCR CDR3 underwent first-round RT-PCR with the HTBI primer set. TCRdb independently ran MiXCR on the multiplex PCR reads; one entry per CDR3 protein. The profile covers 650,000 to 750,000 distinct CDR3 sequences, with 12% to 15% appearing a single time and 10% taken by the ten largest. This clonotype was observed at least ten times. Its antigen is still unknown. Trimming removed 0 bases from V and 4 bases from J, with 10 bases in between. Germline V gene data show CDR1 as MDHEN and CDR2 as SYDVKM. This CDR3 comprises 14 residues. Regarding the study as a whole: The model identified upcoming ophthalmopathy a median around 7.1 months ahead of onset.

This receptor was identified in a woman between 18 and 29 years old with Graves' hyperthyroidism. Sequenced input: blood. The chain is built from TRBV28 and TRBJ2-7; no definite D call. This chain's CDR3 is CASSLCCGIYEQYF. In DNA, the CDR3 is TGTGCCAGCAGTTTATGCTGCGGAATATACGAGCAGTACTTC.